This entry is about one T cell receptor (beta chain). Its matching antigen is unknown. The data derive from a study of blood T cells in healthy people across ages. The germline CDR1 and CDR2 sequences are SQVTM and ANQGSEA. CDR3 length: 13 residues. Trimming removed 4 bases from V and 11 bases from J, with 18 bases in between. Whole-study results and caveats: Diversity estimated from one million T cells was considered an underestimate. A roughly linear age-dependent decrease characterized TCR beta diversity per million T cells. Long-lived donors carried more naive CD4+ cells and greater diversity than aged donors.

Alongside a J-beta primer mix, a sample-barcoded 5' primer served in a second PCR lasting roughly 6 to 12 cycles. TCRdb processed the 5' RACE reads anew with MiXCR; each CDR3 protein has one entry. This sample has some 780,000 distinct CDR3 sequences, with roughly 50% found just once. Samples had at least 6 million PBMCs isolated from them. This chain links TRBV29-1 with TRBJ1-5; weak D call: TRBD1 (5 bases). Sequencing was performed on blood. The receptor's source is a man in his forties in good health. CDR3 loop: CSVVGWGSETQHF. The CDR3 coding sequence is TGCAGCGTTGTTGGGTGGGGGTCGGAAACCCAGCATTTT.